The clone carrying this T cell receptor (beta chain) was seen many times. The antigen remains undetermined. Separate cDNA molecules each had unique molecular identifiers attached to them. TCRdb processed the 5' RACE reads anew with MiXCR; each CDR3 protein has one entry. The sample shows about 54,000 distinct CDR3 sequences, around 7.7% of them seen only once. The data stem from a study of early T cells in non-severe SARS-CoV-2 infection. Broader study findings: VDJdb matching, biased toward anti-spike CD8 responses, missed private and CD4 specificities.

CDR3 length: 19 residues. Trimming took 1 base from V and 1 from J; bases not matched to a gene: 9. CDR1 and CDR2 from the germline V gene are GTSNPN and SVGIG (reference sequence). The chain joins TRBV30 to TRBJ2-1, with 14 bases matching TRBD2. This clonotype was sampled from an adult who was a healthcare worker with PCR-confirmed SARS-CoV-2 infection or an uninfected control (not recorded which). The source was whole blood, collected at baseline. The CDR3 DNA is TGTGCCTGGAGTGGGGGAGGGACTAGCGGGAGAGGGTCCTACAATGAGCAGTTCTTC. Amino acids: CAWSGGGTSGRGSYNEQFF.